This T cell receptor (beta chain) was captured by sequencing in a study of OX40 agonist ivuxolimab in advanced cancers. On the study more broadly: Patients assigned to dose escalation were diagnosed with hepatocellular carcinoma, melanoma, renal cell or head and neck cancer. Prior anti-PD-1, anti-PD-L1 or anti-CTLA-4 therapy was allowed; 40% had some.

Details on this clone: As yet, its antigen is unknown.

Clones were read by immunoSEQ multiplex PCR, and TCRdb kept only the in-frame ones, dropping some. Of 30,000 to 40,000 clones in the sample, around 90% were seen once. Whole-study findings and limits: Not determined was the antigen specificity of the expanded peripheral T cells. Relative to CD4+, CD8+ T cells held more expanded clones on average.

Germline-derived CDR1 and CDR2 are SGHAT and FQNNGV. V lost 4 bases and J 0 bases, leaving 10 bases between the germline ends. The CDR3 loop spans 14 amino acids. The chain recombines TRBV11-2 with TRBJ2-7; possible D gene TRBD1, 6 bases. This sequence was found in an adult with an advanced solid tumor such as melanoma, head and neck, liver or kidney cancer. This specimen was CD4+ or CD8+ T cells sorted from blood, taken in a trial of the OX40 agonist ivuxolimab. CDR3 sequence reads: CASSSTGTSYEQYF. The CDR3 nucleotides are TGTGCCAGCAGCTCTACAGGGACCTCCTACGAGCAGTACTTC.